This T cell receptor beta chain came from a study of human T cells and chemical hapten exposure. Study at large: Diphenylcyclopropenone was applied weekly to patients' scalps across the roughly 23-week study. Small discrepancies in pooled library volume mainly accounted for the varying TCR yields per sample. Patch tests delivered 0.01% DPC to the upper back and were evaluated at 6 days.

This clonotype was observed at least ten times. Library preparation tagged each individual cDNA molecule with a unique molecular identifier. Using its own MiXCR run on the RACE reads, TCRdb lists one record per CDR3 protein. The sample has about 96,000 distinct CDR3 sequences, roughly a tenth seen once. The germline V and J ends were trimmed by 6 bases and 3 bases, with 9 bases remaining between them. The V gene's germline CDR1 is MDHEN and CDR2 SYDVKM. The CDR3 contains 12 residues. Time point meaning: patch test 2, 6 weeks after DPC sensitization. Treatment indicated: therapeutic diphenylcyclopropenone sensitization with weekly scalp DPC.

The chain recombines TRBV28 with TRBJ2-7; D is unresolved. The origin of this receptor is a woman aged 40 to 50 with alopecia areata. Some clones in this sample may be carry-over from other donors' samples. The starting material was whole blood, obtained in connection with sensitization to the hapten diphenylcyclopropenone (DPC). The CDR3 sequence: CASRLKGYEQYF. The CDR3 DNA is TGTGCCAGCAGGCTCAAGGGCTACGAGCAGTACTTC.